These T cell receptor beta chains were read from a single sample in a study of T-cell memory formation after mild COVID-19. TCRdb processed the 5' RACE reads anew with MiXCR; each CDR3 protein has one entry. The repertoire holds a few hundred thousand distinct CDR3 sequences, with 25% to 30% as singletons. The sequencing input was PBMCs or a T cell subset sorted from them (not recorded which). All receptors derive from an adult woman who had mild COVID-19 (a few samples of this study predate the infection). Cell type and time point are not known. CDR3s include the opening cysteine and the closing phenylalanine or tryptophan. The order of the fields is J gene, V gene, D gene, CDR3 length, CDR3 protein. The D gene is left open where the match is weak.

TRBJ2-4 | TRBV7-9 | TRBD1 | 18 | CASSPPGTASEAKNIQYF
TRBJ2-7 | TRBV5-6 | . | 14 | CASSQAGRVYEQYF
TRBJ1-1 | TRBV30 | . | 12 | CALRGGGTEAFF
TRBJ2-3 | TRBV6-4 | . | 14 | CASSDGQDTDTQYF
TRBJ2-7 | TRBV2 | . | 12 | CASSDASYEQYF
TRBJ2-1 | TRBV5-6 | TRBD1 | 16 | CASSFDRQGQHNEQFF
TRBJ1-2 | TRBV28 | TRBD1 | 17 | CASSLPSGTGGGFGYTF
TRBJ2-7 | TRBV12-3/TRBV12-4 | . | 14 | CASSFSGMSYEQYF
TRBJ2-4 | TRBV6-5 | . | 12 | CASSSPGNIQYF
TRBJ1-3 | TRBV20-1 | . | 13 | CSAWDLGGNTIYF
TRBJ2-3 | TRBV7-9 | . | 12 | CASSYPAEGEYF
TRBJ2-3 | TRBV12-3/TRBV12-4 | . | 13 | CASSQLGVDTQYF
TRBJ2-3 | TRBV7-2 | . | 16 | CASSLGPIIAMNTQYF
TRBJ2-1 | TRBV20-1 | TRBD2 | 16 | CSPLIMASGRYNEQFF
TRBJ2-5 | TRBV6-5 | TRBD2 | 15 | CASGYRGLAWETQYF
TRBJ2-4 | TRBV27 | . | 14 | CASSLVGGKNIQYF
TRBJ2-5 | TRBV29-1 | . | 15 | CSVEGADTYQETQYF
TRBJ2-1 | TRBV24-1 | . | 11 | CATSLSNERFF
TRBJ2-7 | TRBV5-4 | . | 12 | CASSSSPAEQYF
TRBJ1-2 | TRBV4-1 | TRBD1 | 13 | CASSQDPDYRGTF
TRBJ2-6 | TRBV6-5 | TRBD1 | 17 | CASSPDRGLTGANVLTF
TRBJ1-4 | TRBV14 | . | 13 | CASSQGRGEKLFF
TRBJ2-5 | TRBV27 | TRBD1 | 14 | CASSLSGGGETQYF
TRBJ2-1 | TRBV24-1 | TRBD2 | 11 | CATLAGGEQFF
TRBJ2-5 | TRBV7-2 | . | 15 | CASSLIVLGGETQYF
TRBJ1-5 | TRBV10-3 | . | 14 | CAISGQGSNQPQHF
TRBJ2-1 | TRBV11-3 | TRBD2 | 16 | CASSTPGLGSRNEQFF
TRBJ2-7 | TRBV29-1 | TRBD2 | 15 | CSATLTSGRKYEQYF
TRBJ2-7 | TRBV20-1 | TRBD1 | 13 | CSANRGIAYEQYF
TRBJ2-3 | TRBV12-3/TRBV12-4 | . | 11 | CASSFGDTQYF
TRBJ1-2 | TRBV5-6 | TRBD1 | 16 | CASRLAWQGENYGYTF
TRBJ2-7 | TRBV6-5 | TRBD1 | 14 | CASRPRGSPYEQYF
TRBJ2-7 | TRBV6-5 | . | 16 | CASSYSEPGLSYEQYF
TRBJ1-1 | TRBV29-1 | . | 11 | CSVVLNTEAFF
TRBJ2-2 | TRBV5-5 | TRBD2 | 15 | CASSWGGGNTGELFF
TRBJ2-3 | TRBV7-6 | TRBD1 | 16 | CASSPTHRGSTDTQYF
TRBJ2-5 | TRBV29-1 | . | 11 | CSADRRETQYF
TRBJ2-1 | TRBV3-1 | TRBD1 | 12 | CASSPGQGVEFF
TRBJ2-5 | TRBV6-5 | TRBD2 | 17 | CASSLTGTSGGQETQYF
TRBJ1-5 | TRBV24-1 | . | 12 | CATSDSTQPQHF
TRBJ1-1 | TRBV7-9 | TRBD1 | 14 | CASSHGTGGIEAFF
TRBJ1-2 | TRBV20-1 | . | 11 | CSAREIYGYTF
TRBJ2-3 | TRBV12-3/TRBV12-4 | . | 15 | CASSWSGTSTDTQYF
TRBJ2-1 | TRBV5-6 | TRBD1 | 14 | CASSTGQPYNEQFF
TRBJ1-4 | TRBV18 | . | 14 | CASSRSATNEKLFF
TRBJ1-1 | TRBV5-1 | . | 15 | CASSLAGGENTEAFF
TRBJ2-1 | TRBV6-4 | TRBD2 | 16 | CASSDSERGDYNEQFF
TRBJ2-1 | TRBV20-1 | . | 16 | CSARWGRGTPYNEQFF
TRBJ2-7 | TRBV14 | TRBD2 | 15 | CASSYRLAGGQEQYF
TRBJ2-5 | TRBV25-1 | . | 14 | CASSDARHQETQYF
TRBJ2-2 | TRBV7-2 | . | 15 | CASSPRPQNTGELFF
TRBJ1-2 | TRBV5-6 | TRBD1 | 17 | CASSLGLDLQGNYGYTF
TRBJ2-1 | TRBV7-6 | . | 13 | CASSPKGGDEQFF
TRBJ2-2 | TRBV7-7 | . | 16 | CASSRGLPSDTGELFF
TRBJ2-7 | TRBV7-3 | TRBD1 | 15 | CASSPRTGGKNEQYF
TRBJ1-1 | TRBV12-3/TRBV12-4 | . | 14 | CASSLRSADLEAFF
TRBJ1-1 | TRBV20-1 | . | 10 | CSASAGYAFF
TRBJ1-2 | TRBV12-3/TRBV12-4 | . | 13 | CASSFVNNYGYTF